The entry below describes one TCR beta chain. The antigen is undetermined. This record comes from a study of OX40 agonist ivuxolimab in advanced cancers. Study-level background: The study enrolled dose-escalation patients with hepatocellular carcinoma, melanoma, renal cell or head and neck cancer. Under the entry rules, prior anti-PD-1, anti-PD-L1 or anti-CTLA-4 therapy was allowed, and approximately 36% had some.

The study, taken as a whole, reports: Low normalized T-cell clonal expansion was additionally recorded for some nonresponders.

The repertoire was sequenced with immunoSEQ multiplex PCR; TCRdb's copy has only in-frame clones and lacks some. The sample shows more than 75,000 clones, over 75% of them seen only once. Exclusion of a patient followed from autoimmune disease history or systemic immunosuppression. The CDR3 spans 16 residues. CDR1 is MDHEN and CDR2 is SYDVKM in the germline V gene. The trim removed 6 bases at V and 2 bases at J, leaving 11 bases unmatched. The V and J genes are TRBV28 and TRBJ2-3, with 7 bases lining up with TRBD1. The source material was CD4+ or CD8+ T cells sorted from blood, sampled in a trial of the OX40 agonist ivuxolimab. The receptor comes from an adult with an advanced solid tumor such as melanoma, head and neck, liver or kidney cancer. The CDR3 protein is CASSSGYRGHTDTQYF. The DNA for the CDR3 is TGTGCCAGCAGCTCGGGGTACAGGGGTCACACAGATACGCAGTATTTT.